This entry describes one T cell receptor (beta chain). Its antigen is undetermined. The PCR used 60 Vbeta and 13 Jbeta primers. In the authors' workflow: Counted up in a later analysis, unique TCR beta chains came to about 80 million, with about 9.9 million shared. Method: immunoSEQ multiplex PCR; TCRdb's copy keeps in-frame clones and lacks some. The V and J calls and clone size are taken from that table; D and trimming were inferred from the DNA. The sample records 160,000 or so clones, roughly 85% being singletons. These data originate in a study of cytomegalovirus exposure and HLA in healthy donors. Points from the study as a whole: Researchers counted roughly 150 TCR beta chains as cytomegalovirus-associated. Clonal expansion was found to be greater in HLA-associated TCR beta chains than in equally common others in a later analysis. Within a later analysis, the majority of CMV-associated TCR beta chains appeared HLA-restricted.

Sequencing was done on a sample of PBMCs. The receptor's source is a woman aged 35 to 49 in good health and CMV-seronegative.

CDR3 residues: CASSIQGAGEKLFF. Written as DNA, the CDR3 is TGTGCCAGTAGTATTCAGGGGGCCGGGGAAAAACTGTTTTTT. This chain uses TRBV19 with TRBJ1-4, with 8 bases fitting TRBD1. Losses at the gene ends were 3 bases for V and 8 bases for J; bases not matched to a gene: 5. Germline CDR1 reads LNHDA; CDR2 reads SQIVND (reference sequence). CDR3 length: 14 amino acids.